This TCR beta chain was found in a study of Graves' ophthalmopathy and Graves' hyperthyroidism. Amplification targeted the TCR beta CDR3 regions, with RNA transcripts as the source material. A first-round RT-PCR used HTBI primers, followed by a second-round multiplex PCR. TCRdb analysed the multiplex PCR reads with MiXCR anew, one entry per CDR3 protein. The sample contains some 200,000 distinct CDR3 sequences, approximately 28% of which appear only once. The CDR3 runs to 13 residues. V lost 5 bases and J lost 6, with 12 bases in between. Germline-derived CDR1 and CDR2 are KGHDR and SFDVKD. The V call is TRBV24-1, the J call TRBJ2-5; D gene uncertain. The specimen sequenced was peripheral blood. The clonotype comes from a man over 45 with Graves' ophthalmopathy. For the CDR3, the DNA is TGTGCCACCAGTGGCCCTTGGTCCAAGACCCAGTACTTC. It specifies CATSGPWSKTQYF.